The T cell receptor beta chain described here comes from a study of T cell responses to AZD1222 COVID-19 vaccine. Turning to the study itself: Second-dose groups at about 4 or about 12 weeks were pooled. Study-wide results and caveats: Regions left unmutated in variants are reportedly the target of nearly half of spike-specific TCRs.

Profiling relied on immunoSEQ multiplex PCR, and the TCRdb table lists in-frame clones only, not all of them. The sample lists around 100,000 clones, roughly 88% seen once, with 20% to 25% in the top ten. About this clone: Its target is not known.

V lost 5 bases and J lost 0; bases outside the gene matches: 10. Germline values: CDR1 KGHSH, CDR2 LQKENI. The length of the CDR3 is 17 residues. The chain carries TRBV18 and TRBJ1-1, with 9 bases identical to TRBD1. The receptor comes from an adult in good health. Sequencing used peripheral blood, obtained on day 0 of AZD1222 vaccination. This CDR3 is CASSARDRAILNTEAFF. In DNA form, the CDR3 reads TGTGCCAGCTCAGCCCGGGACAGGGCGATATTGAACACTGAAGCTTTCTTT.